This section outlines one TCR beta chain sequence together with its context. The data are from a study of blood T cell repertoires in COVID-19. Enrolled through a virtual design, the participants were between roughly 18 and 95 years of age and came from fewer than 30 US areas. J was trimmed by 3 bases and V by 1 base; bases with no gene match: 0. Germline loops: CDR1 LGHNT, CDR2 FRNRAP. The CDR3 runs 15 residues. The data were produced by immunoSEQ multiplex PCR, yet TCRdb's version contains in-frame clones alone and is incomplete. The sample gives 270,000 or so clones, around 90% of which show up once; 2.3% is in the top ten.

What was sequenced was PBMCs or T cells enriched from blood (not recorded which). This chain joins TRBV12-5 and TRBJ1-4; 9 bases align to TRBD1. The origin of this receptor is a woman aged 40 to 50 with acute COVID-19. This CDR3 is CASGLGDRANEKLFF. The CDR3 DNA follows: TGTGCTAGTGGTTTGGGGGACAGGGCTAATGAAAAACTGTTTTTT.